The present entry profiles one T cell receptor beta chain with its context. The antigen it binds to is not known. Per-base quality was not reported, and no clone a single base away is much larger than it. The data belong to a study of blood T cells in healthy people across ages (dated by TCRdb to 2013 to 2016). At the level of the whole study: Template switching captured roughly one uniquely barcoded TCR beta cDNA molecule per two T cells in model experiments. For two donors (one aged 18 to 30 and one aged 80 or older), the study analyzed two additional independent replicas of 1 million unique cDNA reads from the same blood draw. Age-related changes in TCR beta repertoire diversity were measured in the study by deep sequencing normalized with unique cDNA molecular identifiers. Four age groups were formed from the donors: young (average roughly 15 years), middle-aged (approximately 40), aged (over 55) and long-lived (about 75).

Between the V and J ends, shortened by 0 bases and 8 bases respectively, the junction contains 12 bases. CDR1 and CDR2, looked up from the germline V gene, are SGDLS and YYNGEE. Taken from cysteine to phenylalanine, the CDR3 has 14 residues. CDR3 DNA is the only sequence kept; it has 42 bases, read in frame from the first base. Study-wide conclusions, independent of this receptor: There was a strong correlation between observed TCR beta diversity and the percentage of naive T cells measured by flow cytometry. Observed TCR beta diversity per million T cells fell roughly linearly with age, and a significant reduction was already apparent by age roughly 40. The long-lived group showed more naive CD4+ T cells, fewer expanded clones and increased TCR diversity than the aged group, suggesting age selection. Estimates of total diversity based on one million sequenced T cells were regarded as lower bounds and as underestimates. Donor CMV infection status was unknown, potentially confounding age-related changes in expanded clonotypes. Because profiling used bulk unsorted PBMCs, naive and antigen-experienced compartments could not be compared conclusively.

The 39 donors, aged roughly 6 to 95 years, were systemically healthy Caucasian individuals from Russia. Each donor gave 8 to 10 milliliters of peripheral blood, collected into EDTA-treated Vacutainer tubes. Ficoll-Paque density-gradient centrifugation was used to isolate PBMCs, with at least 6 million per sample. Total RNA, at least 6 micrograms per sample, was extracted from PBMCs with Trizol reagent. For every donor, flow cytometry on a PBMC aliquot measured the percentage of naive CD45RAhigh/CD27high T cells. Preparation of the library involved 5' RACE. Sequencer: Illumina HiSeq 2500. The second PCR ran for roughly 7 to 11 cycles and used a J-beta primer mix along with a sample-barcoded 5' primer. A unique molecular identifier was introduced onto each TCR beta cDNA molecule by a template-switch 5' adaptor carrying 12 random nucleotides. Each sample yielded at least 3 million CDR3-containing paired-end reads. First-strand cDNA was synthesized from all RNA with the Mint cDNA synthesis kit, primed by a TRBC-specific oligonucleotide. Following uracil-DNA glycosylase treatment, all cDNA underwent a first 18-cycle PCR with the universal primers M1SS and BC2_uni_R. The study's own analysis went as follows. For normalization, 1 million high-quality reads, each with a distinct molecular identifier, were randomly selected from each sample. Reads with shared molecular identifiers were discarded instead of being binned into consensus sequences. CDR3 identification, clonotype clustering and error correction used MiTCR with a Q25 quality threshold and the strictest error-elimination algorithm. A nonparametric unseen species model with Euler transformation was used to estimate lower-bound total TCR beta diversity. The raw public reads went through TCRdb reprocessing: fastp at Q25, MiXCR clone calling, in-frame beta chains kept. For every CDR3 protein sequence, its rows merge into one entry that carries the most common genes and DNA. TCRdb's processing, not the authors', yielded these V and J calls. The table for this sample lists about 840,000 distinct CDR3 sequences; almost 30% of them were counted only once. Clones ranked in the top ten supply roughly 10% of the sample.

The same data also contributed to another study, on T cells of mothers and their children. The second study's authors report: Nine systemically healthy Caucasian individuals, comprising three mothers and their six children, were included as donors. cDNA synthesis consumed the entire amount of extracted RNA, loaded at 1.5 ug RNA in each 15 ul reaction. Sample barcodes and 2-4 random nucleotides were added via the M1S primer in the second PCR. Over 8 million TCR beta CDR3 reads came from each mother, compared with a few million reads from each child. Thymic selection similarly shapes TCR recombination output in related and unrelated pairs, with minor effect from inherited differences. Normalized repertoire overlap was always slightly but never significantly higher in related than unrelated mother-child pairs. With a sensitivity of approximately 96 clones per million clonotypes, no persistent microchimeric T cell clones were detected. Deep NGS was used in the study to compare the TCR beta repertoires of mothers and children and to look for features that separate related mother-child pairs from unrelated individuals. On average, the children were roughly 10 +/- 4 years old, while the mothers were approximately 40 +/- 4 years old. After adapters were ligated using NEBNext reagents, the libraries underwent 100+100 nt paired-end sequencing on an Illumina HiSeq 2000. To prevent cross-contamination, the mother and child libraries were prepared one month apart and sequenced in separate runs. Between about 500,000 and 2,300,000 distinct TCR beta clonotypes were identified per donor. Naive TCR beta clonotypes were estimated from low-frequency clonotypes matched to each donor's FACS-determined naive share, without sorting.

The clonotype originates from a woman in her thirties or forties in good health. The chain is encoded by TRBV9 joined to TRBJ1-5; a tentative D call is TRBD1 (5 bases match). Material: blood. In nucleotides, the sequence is TGTGCCAGCAGCGTAGAGGGGAGAAGGGAGCCCCAGCATTTT. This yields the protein CASSVEGRREPQHF.